Sequencing of this TCR beta chain was carried out in a study of blood T cell repertoires in COVID-19. Across the study: The United States, Italy and Spain provided the acute and convalescent COVID-19 samples. T cells, B-cell-depleted T cells, or PBMCs provided the cDNA or gDNA that served as material.

How the authors handled the data: The authors estimated nucleated cell counts from reference gene primer amplification. Method: immunoSEQ multiplex PCR; TCRdb's copy keeps in-frame clones and lacks some. For V, J and clone size, that table is used; D and trimming come from the DNA. Of more than 65,000 clones listed, approximately 88% are singletons. This CDR3 has 13 residues. V gave up 5 bases and J gave up 6 bases, with 12 bases separating them. Sample: peripheral blood. This clonotype originated in a man between 60 and 75 years old with acute or convalescent COVID-19. This chain links TRBV12-3 or TRBV12-4 with TRBJ2-3; D is perhaps TRBD1 (5 bases). The CDR3 region is CASSKRTTDTQYF. In DNA form, the CDR3 reads TGTGCCAGCAGTAAACGGACAACGGATACGCAGTATTTT.